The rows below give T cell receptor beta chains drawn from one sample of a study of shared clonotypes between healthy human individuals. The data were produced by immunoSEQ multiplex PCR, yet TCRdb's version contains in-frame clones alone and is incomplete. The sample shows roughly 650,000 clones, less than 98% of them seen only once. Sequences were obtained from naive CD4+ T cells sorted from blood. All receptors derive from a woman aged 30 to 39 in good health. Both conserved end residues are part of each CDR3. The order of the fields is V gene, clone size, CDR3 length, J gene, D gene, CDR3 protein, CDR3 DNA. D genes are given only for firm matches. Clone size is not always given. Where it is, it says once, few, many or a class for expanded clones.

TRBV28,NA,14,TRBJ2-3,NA,CASSQLYRPDTQYF,TGTGCCAGCAGTCAACTCTACCGCCCAGATACGCAGTATTTT
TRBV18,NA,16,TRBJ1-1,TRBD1,CASSPRPDRGGTEAFF,TGTGCCAGCTCACCAAGACCTGACAGGGGGGGAACTGAAGCTTTCTTT
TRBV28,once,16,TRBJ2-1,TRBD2,CASSLLPSGNYNEQFF,TGTGCCAGCAGTTTGCTGCCTAGCGGGAACTACAATGAGCAGTTCTTC
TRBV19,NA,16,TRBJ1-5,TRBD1,CASSTLTGGLGQPQHF,TGTGCCAGTAGTACTCTTACAGGGGGATTGGGACAGCCCCAGCATTTT
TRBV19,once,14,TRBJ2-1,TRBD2,CASRLAGGANEQFF,TGTGCCAGTAGACTAGCGGGAGGAGCCAATGAGCAGTTCTTC
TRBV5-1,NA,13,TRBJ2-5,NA,CASSWTVQETQYF,TGCGCCAGCAGCTGGACAGTTCAAGAGACCCAGTACTTC
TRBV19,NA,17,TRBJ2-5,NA,CASSTRQTYMEYETQYF,TGTGCCAGTAGTACCCGACAGACCTACATGGAGTACGAGACCCAGTACTTC
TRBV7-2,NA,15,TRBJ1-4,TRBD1,CASSSHGTGNEKLFF,TGTGCCAGCAGCTCCCATGGGACAGGAAATGAAAAACTGTTTTTT
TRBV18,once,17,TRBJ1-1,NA,CASSPQLGYRVNTEAFF,TGTGCCAGCTCACCACAGTTGGGCTACAGGGTGAACACTGAAGCTTTCTTT
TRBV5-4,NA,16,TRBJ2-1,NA,CASSLGGGQPYNEQFF,TGTGCCAGCAGCTTGGGAGGGGGGCAGCCCTACAATGAGCAGTTCTTC
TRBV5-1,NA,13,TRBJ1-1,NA,CASSLAGNTEAFF,TGCGCCAGCAGCTTGGCCGGGAACACTGAAGCTTTCTTT
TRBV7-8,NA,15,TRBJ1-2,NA,CASSLGRVPNYGYTF,TGTGCCAGCAGCTTAGGGAGGGTGCCTAACTATGGCTACACCTTC
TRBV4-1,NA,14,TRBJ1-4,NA,CASSQPPTNEKLFF,TGCGCCAGCAGCCAACCCCCAACTAATGAAAAACTGTTTTTT
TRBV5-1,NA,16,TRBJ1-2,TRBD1,CASSFAATGTGYGYTF,TGCGCCAGCAGCTTTGCTGCTACCGGGACAGGCTATGGCTACACCTTC
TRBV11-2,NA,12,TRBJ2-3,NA,CASSSTGYTQYF,TGTGCCAGCAGCTCCACAGGGTATACGCAGTATTTT
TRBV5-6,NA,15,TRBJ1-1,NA,CASSLVGSLNTEAFF,TGTGCCAGCAGCTTGGTTGGCAGCTTGAACACTGAAGCTTTCTTT
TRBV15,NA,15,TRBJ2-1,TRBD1,CATSRVPGQYNEQFF,TGTGCCACCAGCAGAGTTCCGGGACAGTACAATGAGCAGTTCTTC
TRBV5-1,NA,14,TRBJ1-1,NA,CASSFGGVRSEAFF,TGCGCCAGCAGCTTTGGGGGCGTTAGGTCTGAAGCTTTCTTT
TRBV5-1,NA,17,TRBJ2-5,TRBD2,CASSLWPSGRVVETQYF,TGCGCCAGCAGCTTGTGGCCTAGCGGGAGAGTTGTGGAGACCCAGTACTTC
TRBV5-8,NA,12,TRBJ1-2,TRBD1,CASSFRGHGYTF,TGTGCCAGCAGCTTCAGGGGGCATGGCTACACCTTC
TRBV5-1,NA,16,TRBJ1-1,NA,CASSLGDRNSNTEAFF,TGCGCCAGCAGCTTAGGCGATCGGAACTCCAACACTGAAGCTTTCTTT
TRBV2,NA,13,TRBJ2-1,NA,CASRGDSYNEQFF,TGTGCCAGCAGAGGGGACTCCTACAATGAGCAGTTCTTC
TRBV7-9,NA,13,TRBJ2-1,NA,CASSLNGDDEQFF,TGTGCCAGCAGCTTAAACGGGGACGATGAGCAGTTCTTC
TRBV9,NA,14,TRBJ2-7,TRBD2,CASSTGLGAVRQYF,TGTGCCAGCAGCACCGGACTAGGAGCCGTCAGGCAGTACTTC
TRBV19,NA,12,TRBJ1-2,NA,CASSIRAGAIAF,TGTGCCAGTAGTATTCGGGCAGGGGCGATCGCCTTC
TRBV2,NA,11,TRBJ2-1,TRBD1,CASSLWTGQFF,TGTGCCAGCAGCCTCTGGACAGGACAGTTCTTC
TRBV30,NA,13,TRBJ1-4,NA,CAYASPTNEKLFF,TGTGCATACGCTTCCCCAACTAATGAAAAACTGTTTTTT
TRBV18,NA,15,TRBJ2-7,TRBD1,CASSPGTDISYEQYF,TGTGCCAGCTCACCGGGGACAGATATCTCCTACGAGCAGTACTTC
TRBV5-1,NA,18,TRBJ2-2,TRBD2,CASSWTGLAGGFAGELFF,TGCGCCAGCAGCTGGACGGGACTAGCGGGAGGGTTTGCCGGGGAGCTGTTTTTT
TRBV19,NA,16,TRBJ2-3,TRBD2,CASSLIAGMNTDTQYF,TGTGCCAGTAGTTTGATAGCGGGGATGAACACAGATACGCAGTATTTT
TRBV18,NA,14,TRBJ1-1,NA,CASSPQTVNTEAFF,TGTGCCAGCTCACCACAGACAGTGAACACTGAAGCTTTCTTT
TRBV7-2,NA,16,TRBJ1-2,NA,CASSLGHSPAQGGYTF,TGTGCCAGCAGCTTAGGCCATTCGCCAGCTCAAGGAGGCTACACCTTC
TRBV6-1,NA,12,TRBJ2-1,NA,CASSPLYNEQFF,TGTGCCAGCAGCCCCCTCTACAATGAGCAGTTCTTC
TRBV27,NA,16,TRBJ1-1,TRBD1,CASSNRGLGINTEAFF,TGTGCCAGTTCCAACAGGGGGCTTGGGATTAACACTGAAGCTTTCTTT